The TCR beta chain described here comes from a study of neurological immune-mediated disorders. Study outcomes and limitations: In HTLV-1-associated myelopathy, TCR clonal expansion was greatest, whereas multiple sclerosis had the least, falling below healthy controls.

This clonotype appeared a few times. The antigen is not known. CDR3 size: 14 residues. The V gene end was trimmed by 5 bases and the J gene end by 0 bases; junction bases not matched to a gene: 1. Each CDR3 protein is one row after TCRdb ran MiXCR on the 5' RACE reads. This table has about 76,000 distinct CDR3 sequences, about a sixth appearing once. The sequenced material came from PBMCs. V gene TRBV12-3 or TRBV12-4 combines with J gene TRBJ1-3; 7 bases fit TRBD1. The TCR comes from a woman in her thirties or forties in good health. The CDR3 reads CASSAGGSGNTIYF. The CDR3 DNA sequence: TGTGCCAGCAGTGCAGGGGGCTCTGGAAACACCATATATTTT.